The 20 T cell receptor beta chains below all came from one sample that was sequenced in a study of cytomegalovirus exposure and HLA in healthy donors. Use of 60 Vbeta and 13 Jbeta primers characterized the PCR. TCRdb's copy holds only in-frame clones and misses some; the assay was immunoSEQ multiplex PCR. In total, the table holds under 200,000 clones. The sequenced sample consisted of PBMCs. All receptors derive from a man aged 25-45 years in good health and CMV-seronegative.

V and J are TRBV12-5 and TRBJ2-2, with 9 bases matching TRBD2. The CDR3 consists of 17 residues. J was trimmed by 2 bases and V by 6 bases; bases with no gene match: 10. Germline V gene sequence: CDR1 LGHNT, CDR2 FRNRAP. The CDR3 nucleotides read TGTGCTAGTGGCTCGTCTAGCGGGACTATCAACACCGGGGAGCTGTTTTTT. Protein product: CASGSSSGTINTGELFF. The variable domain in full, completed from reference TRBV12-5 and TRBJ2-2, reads DARVTQTPRHKVTEMGQEVTMRCQPILGHNTVFWYRQTMMQGLELLAYFRNRAPLDDSGMPKDRFSAEMPDATLATLKIQPSEPRDSAVYFCASGSSSGTINTGELFFGEGSRLTVL.

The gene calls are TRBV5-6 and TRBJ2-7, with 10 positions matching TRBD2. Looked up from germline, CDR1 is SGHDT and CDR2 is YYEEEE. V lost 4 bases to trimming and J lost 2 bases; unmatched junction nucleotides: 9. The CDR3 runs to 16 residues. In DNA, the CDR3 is TGTGCCAGCAGCCCTAAGGTTAGCGGGGGGACCTACGAGCAGTACTTC. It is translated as CASSPKVSGGTYEQYF.

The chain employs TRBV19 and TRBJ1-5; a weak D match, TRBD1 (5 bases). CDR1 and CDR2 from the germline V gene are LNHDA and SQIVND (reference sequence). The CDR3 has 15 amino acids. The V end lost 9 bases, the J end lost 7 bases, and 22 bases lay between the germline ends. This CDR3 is CASHQHRGIGQPQHF. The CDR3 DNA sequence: TGTGCCAGCCACCAACACCGGGGGATCGGGCAGCCCCAGCATTTT.

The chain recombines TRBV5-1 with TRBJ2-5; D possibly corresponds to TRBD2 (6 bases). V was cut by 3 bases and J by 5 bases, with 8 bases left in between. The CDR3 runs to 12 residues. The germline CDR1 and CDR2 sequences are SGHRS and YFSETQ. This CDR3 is CASSWGGETQYF. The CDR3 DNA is TGCGCCAGCAGCTGGGGAGGTGAGACCCAGTACTTC. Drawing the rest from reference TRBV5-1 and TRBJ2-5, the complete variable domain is KAGVTQTPRYLIKTRGQQVTLSCSPISGHRSVSWYQQTPGQGLQFLFEYFSETQRNKGNFPGRFSGRQFSNSRSEMNVSTLELGDSALYLCASSWGGETQYFGPGTRLLVL.

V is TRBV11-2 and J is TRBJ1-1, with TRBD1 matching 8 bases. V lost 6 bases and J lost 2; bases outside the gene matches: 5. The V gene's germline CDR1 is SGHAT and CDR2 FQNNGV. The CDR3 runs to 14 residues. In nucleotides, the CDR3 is TGTGCCAGCAGGGTTCAGGGGGCCAACACTGAAGCTTTCTTT. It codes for CASRVQGANTEAFF.

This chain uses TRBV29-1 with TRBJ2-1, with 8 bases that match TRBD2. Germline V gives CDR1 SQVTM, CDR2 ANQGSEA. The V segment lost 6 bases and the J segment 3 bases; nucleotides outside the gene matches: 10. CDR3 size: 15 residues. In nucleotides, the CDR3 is TGCAGCGTGGCCCCGGAGCGGGGGTTCTACAATGAGCAGTTCTTC. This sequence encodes CSVAPERGFYNEQFF.

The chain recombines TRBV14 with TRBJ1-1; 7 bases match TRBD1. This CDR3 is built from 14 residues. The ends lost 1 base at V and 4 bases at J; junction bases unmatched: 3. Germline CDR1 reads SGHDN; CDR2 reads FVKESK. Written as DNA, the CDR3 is TGTGCCAGCAGCCAAGTGACAGGGAGCACTGAAGCTTTCTTT. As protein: CASSQVTGSTEAFF.

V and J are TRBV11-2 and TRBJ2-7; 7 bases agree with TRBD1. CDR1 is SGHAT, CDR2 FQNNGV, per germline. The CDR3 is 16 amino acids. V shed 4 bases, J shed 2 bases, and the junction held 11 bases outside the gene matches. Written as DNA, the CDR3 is TGTGCCAGCAGCTCAAAACTGGACAGGAGGCCCTACGAGCAGTACTTC. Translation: CASSSKLDRRPYEQYF.

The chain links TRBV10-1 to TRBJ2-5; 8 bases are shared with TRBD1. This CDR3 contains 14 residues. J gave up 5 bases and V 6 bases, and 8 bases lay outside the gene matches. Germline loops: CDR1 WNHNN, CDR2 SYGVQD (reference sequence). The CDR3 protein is CASRDRQGWETQYF. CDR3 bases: TGCGCCAGCAGGGATAGACAGGGGTGGGAGACCCAGTACTTC.

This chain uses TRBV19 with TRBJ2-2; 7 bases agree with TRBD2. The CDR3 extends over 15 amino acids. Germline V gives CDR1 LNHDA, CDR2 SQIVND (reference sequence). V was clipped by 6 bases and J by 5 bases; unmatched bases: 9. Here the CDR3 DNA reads TGTGCCAGTAGCTGGGGAGGGGCCGGTACCGGGGAGCTGTTTTTT. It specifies CASSWGGAGTGELFF. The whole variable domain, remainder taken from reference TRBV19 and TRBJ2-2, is DGGITQSPKYLFRKEGQNVTLSCEQNLNHDAMYWYRQDPGQGLRLIYYSQIVNDFQKGDIAEGYSVSREKKESFPLTVTSAQKNPTAFYLCASSWGGAGTGELFFGEGSRLTVL.

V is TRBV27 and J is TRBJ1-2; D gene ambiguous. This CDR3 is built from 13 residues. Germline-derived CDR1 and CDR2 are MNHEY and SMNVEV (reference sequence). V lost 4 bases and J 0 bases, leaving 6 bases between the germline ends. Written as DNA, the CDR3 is TGTGCCAGCAGTTCACAGTCTAACTATGGCTACACCTTC. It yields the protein CASSSQSNYGYTF.

The CDR3 region is CASSVTGWDTQYF. DNA of the CDR3: TGTGCCAGCAGCGTAACGGGTTGGGATACGCAGTATTTT. V gene TRBV9 combines with J gene TRBJ2-3, with unresolved D. V dropped 1 base and J dropped 6 bases, with 9 bases sitting between them. From germline, CDR1 is SGDLS and CDR2 YYNGEE. CDR3 size: 13 residues.

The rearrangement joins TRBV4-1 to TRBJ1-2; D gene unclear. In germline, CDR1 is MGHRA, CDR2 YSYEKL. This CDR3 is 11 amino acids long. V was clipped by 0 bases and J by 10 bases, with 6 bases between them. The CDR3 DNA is TGCGCCAGCAGCCAAGATAGAGACTACACCTTC. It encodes CASSQDRDYTF.

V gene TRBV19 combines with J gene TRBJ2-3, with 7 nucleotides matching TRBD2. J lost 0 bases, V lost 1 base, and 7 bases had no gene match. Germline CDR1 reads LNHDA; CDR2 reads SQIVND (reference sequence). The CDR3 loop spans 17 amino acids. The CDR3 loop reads CASSIGGGPTSTDTQYF. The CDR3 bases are TGTGCCAGTAGTATAGGCGGGGGACCCACTAGCACAGATACGCAGTATTTT.

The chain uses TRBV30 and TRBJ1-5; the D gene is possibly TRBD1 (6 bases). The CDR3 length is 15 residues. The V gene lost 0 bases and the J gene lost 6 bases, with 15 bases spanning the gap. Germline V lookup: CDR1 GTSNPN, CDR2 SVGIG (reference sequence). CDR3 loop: CAWSVRGTGTQPQHF. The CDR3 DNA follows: TGTGCCTGGAGTGTACGGGGAACAGGGACTCAGCCCCAGCATTTT.

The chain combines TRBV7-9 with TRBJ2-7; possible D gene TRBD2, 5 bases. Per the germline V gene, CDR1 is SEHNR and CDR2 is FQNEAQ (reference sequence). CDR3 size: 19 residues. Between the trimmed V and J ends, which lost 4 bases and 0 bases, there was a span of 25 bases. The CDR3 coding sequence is TGTGCCAGCAGCTATTCTCACCCTGCGGAGGCAGGTCACTCCTACGAGCAGTACTTC. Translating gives CASSYSHPAEAGHSYEQYF.

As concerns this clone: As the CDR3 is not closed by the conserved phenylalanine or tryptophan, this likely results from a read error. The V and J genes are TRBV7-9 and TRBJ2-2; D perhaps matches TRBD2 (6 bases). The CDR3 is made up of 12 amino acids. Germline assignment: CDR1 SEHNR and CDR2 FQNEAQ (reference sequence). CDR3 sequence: CASSLATGELFS. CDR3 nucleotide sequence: TGTGCCAGCAGCCTAGCGACCGGGGAGCTGTTTTCT.

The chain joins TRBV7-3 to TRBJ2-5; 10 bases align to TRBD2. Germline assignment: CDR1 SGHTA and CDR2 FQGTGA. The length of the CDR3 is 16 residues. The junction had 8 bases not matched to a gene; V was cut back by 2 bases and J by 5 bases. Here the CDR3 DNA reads TGTGCCAGCAGCTTATCCCTAGCGGGAGCACGGGAGACCCAGTACTTC. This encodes CASSLSLAGARETQYF.

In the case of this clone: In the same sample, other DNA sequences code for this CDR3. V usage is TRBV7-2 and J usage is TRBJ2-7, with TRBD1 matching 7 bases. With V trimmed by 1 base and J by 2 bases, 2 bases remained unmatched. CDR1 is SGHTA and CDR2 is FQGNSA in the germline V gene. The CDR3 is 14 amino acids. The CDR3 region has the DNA TGTGCCAGCAGCTTAGGGACAGGAGCCTACGAGCAGTACTTC. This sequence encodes CASSLGTGAYEQYF.

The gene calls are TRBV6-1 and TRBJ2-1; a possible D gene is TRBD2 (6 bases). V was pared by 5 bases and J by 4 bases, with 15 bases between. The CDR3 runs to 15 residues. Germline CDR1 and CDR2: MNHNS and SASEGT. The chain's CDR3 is CASSSSGTGYNEQFF. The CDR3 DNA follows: TGTGCCAGCAGTTCTTCCGGGACTGGGTACAATGAGCAGTTCTTC.